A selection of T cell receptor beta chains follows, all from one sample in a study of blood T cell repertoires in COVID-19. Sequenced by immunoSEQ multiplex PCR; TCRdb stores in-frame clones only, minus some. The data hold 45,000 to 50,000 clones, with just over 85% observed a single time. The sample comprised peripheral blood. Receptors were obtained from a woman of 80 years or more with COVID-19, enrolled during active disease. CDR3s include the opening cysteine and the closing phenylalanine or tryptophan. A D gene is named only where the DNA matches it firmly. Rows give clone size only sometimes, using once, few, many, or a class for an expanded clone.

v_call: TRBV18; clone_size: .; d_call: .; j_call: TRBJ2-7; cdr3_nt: TGTGCCAGCTCACCAGGAGACAGATCCTCCTACGAGCAGTACTTC; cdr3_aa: CASSPGDRSSYEQYF
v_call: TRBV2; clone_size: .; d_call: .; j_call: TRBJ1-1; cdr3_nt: TGTGCCAGCAGCCAGGGACACCTTGAAGCTTTCTTT; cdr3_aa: CASSQGHLEAFF
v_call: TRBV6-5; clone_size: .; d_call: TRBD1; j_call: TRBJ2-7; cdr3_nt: TGTGCCAGCAGAGCAGGGACAGGGGGTCCCCACGAGCAGTACTTC; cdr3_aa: CASRAGTGGPHEQYF
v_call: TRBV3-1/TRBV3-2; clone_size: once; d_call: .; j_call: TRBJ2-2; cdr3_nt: TGTGCCAGCAGCCAATGGCTGAACACCGGGGAGCTGTTTTTT; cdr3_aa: CASSQWLNTGELFF
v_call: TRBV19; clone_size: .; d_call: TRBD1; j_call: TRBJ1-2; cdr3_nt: TGTGCCAGTAGTATAGATCTCGGCAGGGGGAGTTCCTATGGCTACACCTTC; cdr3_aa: CASSIDLGRGSSYGYTF
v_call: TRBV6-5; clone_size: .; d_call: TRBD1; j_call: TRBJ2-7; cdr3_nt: TGTGCCAGCGGGGACAGGACCTCCTACGAGCAGTACTTC; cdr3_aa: CASGDRTSYEQYF
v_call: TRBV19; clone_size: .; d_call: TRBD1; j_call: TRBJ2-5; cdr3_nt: TGTGCCAGTAGTTCCACCCCGGGACAGGTCAGATCTAAAGAGACCCAGTACTTC; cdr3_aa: CASSSTPGQVRSKETQYF
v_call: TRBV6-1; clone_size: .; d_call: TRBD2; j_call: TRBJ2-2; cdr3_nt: TGTGCCAGCAGTGAAGCGCTTCGGGGTAGCGGGAGGGGTAACACCGGGGAGCTGTTTTTT; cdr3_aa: CASSEALRGSGRGNTGELFF
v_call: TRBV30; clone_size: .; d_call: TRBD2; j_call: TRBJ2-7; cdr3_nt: TGTGCCTGGAGCAAGGGCGGGGGGGCGCCCTACGAGCAGTACTTC; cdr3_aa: CAWSKGGGAPYEQYF
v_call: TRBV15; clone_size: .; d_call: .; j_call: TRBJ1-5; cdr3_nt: TGTGCCACCAGCCAAACGGCACAGAATAGCAATCAGCCCCAGCATTTT; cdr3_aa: CATSQTAQNSNQPQHF
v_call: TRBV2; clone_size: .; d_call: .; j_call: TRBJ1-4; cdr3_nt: TGTGCCAGCAGTGATAGGGGGGGGAATGAAAAACTGTTTTTT; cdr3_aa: CASSDRGGNEKLFF
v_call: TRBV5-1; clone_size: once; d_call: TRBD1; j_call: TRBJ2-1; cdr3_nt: TGCGCCAGCAGCTTTACAGGGGATGAGCAGTTCTTC; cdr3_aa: CASSFTGDEQFF
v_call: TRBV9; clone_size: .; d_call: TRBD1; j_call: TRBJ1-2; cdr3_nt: TGTGCCAGCGGTACAGGGGGCGGGTATGGCTACACCTTC; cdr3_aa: CASGTGGGYGYTF
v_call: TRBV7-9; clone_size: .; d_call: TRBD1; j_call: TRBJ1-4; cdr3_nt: TGTGCCAGCAGCTCCCCACAGGGGGCGCTCGGTGGAAAACTGTTTTTT; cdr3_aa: CASSSPQGALGGKLFF
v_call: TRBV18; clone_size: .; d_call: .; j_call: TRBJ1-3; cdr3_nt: TGTGCCAGCTCACCACCGAGTACGCTCTCTGGAAACACCATATATTTT; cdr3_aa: CASSPPSTLSGNTIYF
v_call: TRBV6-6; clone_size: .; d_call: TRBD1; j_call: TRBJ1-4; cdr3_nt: TGTGCCACCAAGGGACAGCCTAATGAAAAACTGTTTTTT; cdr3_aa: CATKGQPNEKLFF
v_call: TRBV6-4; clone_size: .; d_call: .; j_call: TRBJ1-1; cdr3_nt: TGTGCCAGCAGTGCCACGCGGGGGCGGGAAGCTTTCTTT; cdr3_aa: CASSATRGREAFF
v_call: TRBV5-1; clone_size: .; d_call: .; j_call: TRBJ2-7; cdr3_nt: TGCGCCACCCGAAGGGCCGGGGGAGCCTACGAGCAGTACTTC; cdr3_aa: CATRRAGGAYEQYF
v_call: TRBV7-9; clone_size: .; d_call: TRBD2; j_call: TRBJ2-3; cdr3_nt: TGTGCCAGCAGCCCAGCGGGGGGGCTTCACGATACGCAGTATTTT; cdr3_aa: CASSPAGGLHDTQYF
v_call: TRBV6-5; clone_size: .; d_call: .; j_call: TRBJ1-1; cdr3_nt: TGTGCCAGCAGTTACGTAGGCAGGGAGGGGAACACTGAAGCTTTCTTT; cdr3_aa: CASSYVGREGNTEAFF
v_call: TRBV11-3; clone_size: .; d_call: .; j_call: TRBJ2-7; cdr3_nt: TGTGCCAGCAGCTTAGAGCGGACAAAGGGCGAGCAGTACTTC; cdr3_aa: CASSLERTKGEQYF
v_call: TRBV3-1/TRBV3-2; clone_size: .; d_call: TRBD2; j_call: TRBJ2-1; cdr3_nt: TGTGCCAGCAGCCAAATCCAGCGGGGCTCCTACAATGAGCAGTTCTTC; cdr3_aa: CASSQIQRGSYNEQFF
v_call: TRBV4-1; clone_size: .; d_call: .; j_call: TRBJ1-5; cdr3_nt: TGCGCCAGCAGCCAAGACGGGTACCATCAGCCCCAGCATTTT; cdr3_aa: CASSQDGYHQPQHF
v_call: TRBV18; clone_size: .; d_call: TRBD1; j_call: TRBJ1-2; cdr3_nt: TGTGCCAGCTCACTCACAGGGGTTGGAAGCTATGGCTACACCTTC; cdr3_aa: CASSLTGVGSYGYTF
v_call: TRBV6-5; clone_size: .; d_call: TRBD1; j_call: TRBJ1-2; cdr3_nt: TGTGCCAGCAGTTTAATCGGACAGGGGTCTTTGTATGGCTACACCTTC; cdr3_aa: CASSLIGQGSLYGYTF
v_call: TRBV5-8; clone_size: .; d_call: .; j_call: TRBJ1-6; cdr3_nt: TGTGCCAGCAGGGAAACAGGCAGCTCCTATAATTCACCCCTCCACTTT; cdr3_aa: CASRETGSSYNSPLHF
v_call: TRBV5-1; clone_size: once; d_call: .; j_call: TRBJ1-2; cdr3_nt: TGCGCCAGCAGCTTGCCTGGAGGAGATGGCTACACCTTC; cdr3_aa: CASSLPGGDGYTF
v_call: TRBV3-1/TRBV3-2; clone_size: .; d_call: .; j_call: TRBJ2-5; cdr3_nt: TGTGCCAGCAGCCCCCGACACCTCCAAGAGACCCAGTACTTC; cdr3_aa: CASSPRHLQETQYF